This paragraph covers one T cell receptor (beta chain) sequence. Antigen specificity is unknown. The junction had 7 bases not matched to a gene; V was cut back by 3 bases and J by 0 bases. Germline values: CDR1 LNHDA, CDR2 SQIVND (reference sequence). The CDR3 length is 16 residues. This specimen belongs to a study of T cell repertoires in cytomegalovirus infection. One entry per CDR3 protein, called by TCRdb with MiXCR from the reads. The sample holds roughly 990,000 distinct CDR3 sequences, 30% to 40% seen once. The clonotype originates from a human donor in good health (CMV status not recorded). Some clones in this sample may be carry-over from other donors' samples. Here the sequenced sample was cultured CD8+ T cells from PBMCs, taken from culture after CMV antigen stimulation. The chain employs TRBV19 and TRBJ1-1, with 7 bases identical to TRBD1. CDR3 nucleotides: TGTGCCAGTAGTATGGTCGCAGGGGGAATGAACACTGAAGCTTTCTTT. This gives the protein CASSMVAGGMNTEAFF.